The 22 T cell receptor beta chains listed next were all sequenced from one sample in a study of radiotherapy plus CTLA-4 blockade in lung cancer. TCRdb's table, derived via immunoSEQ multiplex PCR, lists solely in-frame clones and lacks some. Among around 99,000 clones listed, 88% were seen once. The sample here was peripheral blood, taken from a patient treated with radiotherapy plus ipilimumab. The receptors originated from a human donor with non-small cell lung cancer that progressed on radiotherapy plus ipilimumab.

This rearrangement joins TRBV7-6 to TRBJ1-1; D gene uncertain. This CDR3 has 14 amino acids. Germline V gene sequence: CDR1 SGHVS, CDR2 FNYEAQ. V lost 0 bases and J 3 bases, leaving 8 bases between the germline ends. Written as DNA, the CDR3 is TGTGCCAGCAGCTTAGCGCATTGGGACACTGAAGCTTTCTTT. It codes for CASSLAHWDTEAFF.

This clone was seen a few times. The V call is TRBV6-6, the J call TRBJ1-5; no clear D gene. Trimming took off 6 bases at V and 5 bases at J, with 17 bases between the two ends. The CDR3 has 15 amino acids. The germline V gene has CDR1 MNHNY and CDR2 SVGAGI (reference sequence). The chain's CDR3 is CASSASGSRDQPQHF. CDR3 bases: TGTGCCAGCAGCGCCTCGGGGTCACGGGATCAGCCCCAGCATTTT.

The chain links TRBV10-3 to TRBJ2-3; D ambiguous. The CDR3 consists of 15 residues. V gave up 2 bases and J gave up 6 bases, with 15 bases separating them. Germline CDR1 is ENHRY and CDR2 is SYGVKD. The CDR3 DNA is TGTGCCATCAGTGAGACCCCGCCAACTCCGGATACGCAGTATTTT. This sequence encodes CAISETPPTPDTQYF.

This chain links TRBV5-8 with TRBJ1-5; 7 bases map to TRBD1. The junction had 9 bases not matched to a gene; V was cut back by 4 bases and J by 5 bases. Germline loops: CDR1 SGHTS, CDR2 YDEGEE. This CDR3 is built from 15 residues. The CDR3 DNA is TGTGCCAGCAGCCCAGGGACAGCAGTCGATCAGCCCCAGCATTTT. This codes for CASSPGTAVDQPQHF. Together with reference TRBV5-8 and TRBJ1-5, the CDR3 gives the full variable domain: EAGVTQSPTHLIKTRGQQATLRCSPISGHTSVYWYQQALGLGLQFLLWYDEGEERNRGNFPPRFSGRQFPNYSSELNVNALELEDSALYLCASSPGTAVDQPQHFGDGTRLSIL.

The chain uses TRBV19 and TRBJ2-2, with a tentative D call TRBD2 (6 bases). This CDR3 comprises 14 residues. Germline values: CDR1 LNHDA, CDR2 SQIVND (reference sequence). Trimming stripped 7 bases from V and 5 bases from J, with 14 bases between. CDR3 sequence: CASTVPGVTGELFF. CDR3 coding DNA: TGTGCCAGTACCGTACCGGGGGTTACCGGGGAGCTGTTTTTT.

The CDR3 spells CASSPGAAGSVYEQYF. CDR3 DNA sequence: TGTGCCAGCTCACCGGGGGCTGCGGGATCAGTCTACGAGCAGTACTTC. This chain joins TRBV18 and TRBJ2-7; TRBD1 or TRBD2 may be the D gene (6 bases each). This CDR3 contains 16 residues. Trimming took 3 bases from V and 3 from J, leaving 18 bases between them. Germline values: CDR1 KGHSH, CDR2 LQKENI.

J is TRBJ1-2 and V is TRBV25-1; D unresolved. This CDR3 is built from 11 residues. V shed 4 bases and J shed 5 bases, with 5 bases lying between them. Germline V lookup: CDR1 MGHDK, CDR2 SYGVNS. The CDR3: CASSAVYGYTF. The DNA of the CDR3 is TGTGCCAGCAGTGCCGTTTATGGCTACACCTTC.

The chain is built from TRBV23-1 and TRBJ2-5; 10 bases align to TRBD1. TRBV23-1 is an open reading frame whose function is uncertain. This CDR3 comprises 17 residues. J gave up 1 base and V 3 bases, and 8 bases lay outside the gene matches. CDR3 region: CASSHSGGQGVQETQYF. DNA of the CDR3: TGCGCCAGCAGTCACTCCGGAGGACAGGGGGTCCAAGAGACCCAGTACTTC.

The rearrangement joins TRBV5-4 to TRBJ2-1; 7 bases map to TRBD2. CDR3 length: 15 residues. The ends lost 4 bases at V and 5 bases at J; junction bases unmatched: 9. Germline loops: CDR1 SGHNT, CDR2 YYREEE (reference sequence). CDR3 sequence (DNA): TGTGCCAGCAGCGTACGGGTGAGCGGGAACAATGAGCAGTTCTTC. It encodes CASSVRVSGNNEQFF. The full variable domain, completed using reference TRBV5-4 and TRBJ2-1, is ETGVTQSPTHLIKTRGQQVTLRCSSQSGHNTVSWYQQALGQGPQFIFQYYREEENGRGNFPPRFSGLQFPNYSSELNVNALELDDSALYLCASSVRVSGNNEQFFGPGTRLTVL.

CDR3 sequence (DNA): TGTGCCTGGAGTGTACAGGTAAAAGCTTTCTTT. It encodes CAWSVQVKAFF. The V call is TRBV30, the J call TRBJ1-1, with D perhaps TRBD1 (5 bases). The CDR3 has 11 residues. V was trimmed by 0 bases and J by 9 bases, leaving 8 bases between them. Germline CDR1 is GTSNPN and CDR2 is SVGIG (reference sequence).

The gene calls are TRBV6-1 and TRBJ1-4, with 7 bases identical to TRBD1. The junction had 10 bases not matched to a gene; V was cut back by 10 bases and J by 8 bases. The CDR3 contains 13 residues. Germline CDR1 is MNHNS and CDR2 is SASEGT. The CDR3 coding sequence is TGTGCCACCGACCTCCAGGGGGGAGAAAAACTGTTTTTT. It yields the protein CATDLQGGEKLFF.

CDR3 DNA: TGTGCCAGCAGTTTGAGGGGAATTCGAAATGAGCAGTTCTTC. This gives the protein CASSLRGIRNEQFF. The genes are TRBV27 and TRBJ2-1, with D perhaps given as TRBD1 or TRBD2 (5 bases each). Trimming took 3 bases from V and 7 from J, leaving 13 bases between them. This CDR3 has 14 residues. In germline, CDR1 is MNHEY, CDR2 SMNVEV (reference sequence).

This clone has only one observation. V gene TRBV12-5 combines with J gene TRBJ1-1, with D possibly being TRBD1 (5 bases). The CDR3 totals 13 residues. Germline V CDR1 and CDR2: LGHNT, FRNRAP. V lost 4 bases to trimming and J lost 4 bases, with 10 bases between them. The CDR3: CASGSREGTEAFF. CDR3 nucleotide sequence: TGTGCTAGTGGTTCCAGGGAGGGCACTGAAGCTTTCTTT.

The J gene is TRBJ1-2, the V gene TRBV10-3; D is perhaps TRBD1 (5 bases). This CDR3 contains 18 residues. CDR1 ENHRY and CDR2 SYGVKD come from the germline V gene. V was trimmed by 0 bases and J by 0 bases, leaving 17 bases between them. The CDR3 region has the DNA TGTGCCATCAGTGAGTCAAATGTTGGGGGAACAGCTAACTATGGCTACACCTTC. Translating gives CAISESNVGGTANYGYTF.

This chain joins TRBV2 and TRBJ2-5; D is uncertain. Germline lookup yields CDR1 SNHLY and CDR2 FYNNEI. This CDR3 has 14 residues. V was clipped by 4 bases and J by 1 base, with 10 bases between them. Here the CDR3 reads CASSVNTVQETQYF. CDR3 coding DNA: TGTGCCAGCAGTGTAAATACCGTCCAAGAGACCCAGTACTTC.

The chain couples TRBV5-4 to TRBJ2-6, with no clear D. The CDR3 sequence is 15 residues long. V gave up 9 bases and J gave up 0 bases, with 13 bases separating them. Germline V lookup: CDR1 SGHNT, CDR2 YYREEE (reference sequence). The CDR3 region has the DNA TGTGCCACGAGGTTACAAAGCTCTGGGGCCAACGTCCTGACTTTC. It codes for CATRLQSSGANVLTF.

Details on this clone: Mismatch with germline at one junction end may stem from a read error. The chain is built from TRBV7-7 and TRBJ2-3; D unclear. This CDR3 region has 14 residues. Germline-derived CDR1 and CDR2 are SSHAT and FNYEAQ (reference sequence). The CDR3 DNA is TGTGCTAGCAGCCGCATCGTGGGAAGAGATACGCAGTATTTT. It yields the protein CASSRIVGRDTQYF.

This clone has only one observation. As DNA, the CDR3 is TGTGCCACCAGCAAGGGACAGCCCCAAGAGACCCAGTACTTC. This sequence encodes CATSKGQPQETQYF. V gene TRBV15 combines with J gene TRBJ2-5; the match to TRBD1 covers 7 bases. Germline V gene data show CDR1 as LNHNV and CDR2 as YYDKDF (reference sequence). Germline trimming cut 4 bases from V and 1 base from J; bases unmatched to any gene: 3. The CDR3 runs 14 residues.

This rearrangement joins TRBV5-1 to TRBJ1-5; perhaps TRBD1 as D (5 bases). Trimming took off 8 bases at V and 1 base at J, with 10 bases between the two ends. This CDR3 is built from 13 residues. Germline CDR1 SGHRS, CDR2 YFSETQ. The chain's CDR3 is CARRGGSNQPQHF. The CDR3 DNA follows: TGCGCCAGACGCGGGGGAAGCAATCAGCCCCAGCATTTT.

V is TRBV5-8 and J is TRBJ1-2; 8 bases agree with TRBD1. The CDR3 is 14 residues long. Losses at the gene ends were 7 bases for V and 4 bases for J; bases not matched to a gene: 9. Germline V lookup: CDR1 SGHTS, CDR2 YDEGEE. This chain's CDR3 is CASQPRDRFYGYTF. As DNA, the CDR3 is TGTGCCAGCCAACCCCGGGACAGGTTCTATGGCTACACCTTC.

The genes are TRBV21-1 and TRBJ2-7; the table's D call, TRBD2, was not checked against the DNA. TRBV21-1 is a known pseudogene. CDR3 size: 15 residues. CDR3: CASSNRLAPRYEQYF. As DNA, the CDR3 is TGTGCCAGCAGCAATCGACTAGCTCCTAGGTACGAGCAGTACTTC.

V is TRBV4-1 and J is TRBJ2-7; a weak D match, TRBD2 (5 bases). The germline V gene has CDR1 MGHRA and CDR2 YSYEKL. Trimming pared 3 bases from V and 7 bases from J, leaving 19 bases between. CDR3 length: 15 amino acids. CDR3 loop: CASSQSLTPSWEQYF. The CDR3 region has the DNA TGCGCCAGCAGCCAGAGCCTGACCCCTAGCTGGGAGCAGTACTTC.